This T cell receptor (beta chain) was retrieved from a study of blood T cell repertoires in COVID-19. CDR1 is SGHNT and CDR2 is YYREEE in the germline V gene (reference sequence). There are 16 residues in the CDR3. Trimming removed 0 bases from V and 8 bases from J, with 20 bases in between. Libraries were prepared by immunoSEQ multiplex PCR; TCRdb keeps only in-frame clonotypes and omits some of them. The table lists around 90,000 clones, 85% of them singletons. What was sequenced was peripheral blood. The sequence derives from a woman between 70 and 85 years old with active or convalescent COVID-19. This rearrangement joins TRBV5-4 to TRBJ1-2; D might be TRBD1 (6 bases). DNA of the CDR3: TGTGCCAGCAGCTTGGCCCGGACAGTTACGATGGGGGGCTACACCTTC. Residues: CASSLARTVTMGGYTF.